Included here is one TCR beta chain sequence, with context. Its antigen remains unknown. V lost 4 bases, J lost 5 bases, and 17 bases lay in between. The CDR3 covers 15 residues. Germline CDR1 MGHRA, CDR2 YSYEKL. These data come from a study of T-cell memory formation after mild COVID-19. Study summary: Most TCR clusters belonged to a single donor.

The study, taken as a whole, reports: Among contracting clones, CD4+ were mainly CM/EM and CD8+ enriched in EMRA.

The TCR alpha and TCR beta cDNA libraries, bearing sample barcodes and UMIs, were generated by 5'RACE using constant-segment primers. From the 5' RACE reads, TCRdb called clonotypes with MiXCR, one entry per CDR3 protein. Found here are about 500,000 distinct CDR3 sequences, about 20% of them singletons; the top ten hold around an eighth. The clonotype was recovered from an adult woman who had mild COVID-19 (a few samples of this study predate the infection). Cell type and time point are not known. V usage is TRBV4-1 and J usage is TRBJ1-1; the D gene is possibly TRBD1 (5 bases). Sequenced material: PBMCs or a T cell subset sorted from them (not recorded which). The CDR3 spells CASSRGGGWETEAFF. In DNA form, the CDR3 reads TGCGCCAGCAGCCGCGGGGGAGGGTGGGAAACTGAAGCTTTCTTT.